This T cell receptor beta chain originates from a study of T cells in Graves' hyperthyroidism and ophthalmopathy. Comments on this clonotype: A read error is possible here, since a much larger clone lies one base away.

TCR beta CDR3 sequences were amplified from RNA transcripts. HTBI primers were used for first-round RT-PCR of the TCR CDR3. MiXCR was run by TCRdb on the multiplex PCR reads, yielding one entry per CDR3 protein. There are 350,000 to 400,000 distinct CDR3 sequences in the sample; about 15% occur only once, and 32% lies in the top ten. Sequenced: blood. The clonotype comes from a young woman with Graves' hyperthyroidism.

CDR3: CSAYDPGTGPSTDTLYF. For the CDR3, the DNA is TGCAGTGCTTATGACCCCGGGACAGGGCCTAGCACAGATACGCTGTATTTT. The chain couples TRBV20-1 to TRBJ2-3; 9 positions agree with TRBD1. The CDR3 sequence is 17 residues long. Germline CDR1 is DFQATT and CDR2 is SNEGSKA (reference sequence).